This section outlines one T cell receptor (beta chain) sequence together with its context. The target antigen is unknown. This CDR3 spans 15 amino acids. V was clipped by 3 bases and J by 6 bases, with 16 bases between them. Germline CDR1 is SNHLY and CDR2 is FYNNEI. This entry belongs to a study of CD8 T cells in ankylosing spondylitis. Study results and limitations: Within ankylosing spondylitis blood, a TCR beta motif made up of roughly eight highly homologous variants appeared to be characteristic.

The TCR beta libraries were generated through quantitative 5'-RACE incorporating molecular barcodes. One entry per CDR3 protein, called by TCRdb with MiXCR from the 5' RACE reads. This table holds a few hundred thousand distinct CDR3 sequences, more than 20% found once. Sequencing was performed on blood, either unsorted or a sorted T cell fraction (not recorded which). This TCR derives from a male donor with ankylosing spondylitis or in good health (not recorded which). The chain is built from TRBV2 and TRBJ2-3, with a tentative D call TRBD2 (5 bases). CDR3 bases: TGTGCCAGCAGTGACCCCCGGGGTTCATGGGATACGCAGTATTTT. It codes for CASSDPRGSWDTQYF.